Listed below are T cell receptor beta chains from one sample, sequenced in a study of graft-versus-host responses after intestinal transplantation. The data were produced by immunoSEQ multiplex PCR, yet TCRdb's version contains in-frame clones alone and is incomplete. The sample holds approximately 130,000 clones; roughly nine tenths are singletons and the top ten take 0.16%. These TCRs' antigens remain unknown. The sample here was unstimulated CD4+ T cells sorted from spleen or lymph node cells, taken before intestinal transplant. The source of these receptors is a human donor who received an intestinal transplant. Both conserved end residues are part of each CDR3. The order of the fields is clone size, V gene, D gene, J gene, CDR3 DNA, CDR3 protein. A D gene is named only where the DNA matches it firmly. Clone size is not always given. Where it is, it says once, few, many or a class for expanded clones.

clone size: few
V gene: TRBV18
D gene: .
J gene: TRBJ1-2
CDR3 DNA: TGTGCCAGCTCACCGGGGATGGCGAACTATGGCTACACCTTC
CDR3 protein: CASSPGMANYGYTF

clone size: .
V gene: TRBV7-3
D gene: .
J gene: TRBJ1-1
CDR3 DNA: TGTGCCAGCAGCTTAACCCGGGAGGACACTGAAGCTTTCTTT
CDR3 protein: CASSLTREDTEAFF

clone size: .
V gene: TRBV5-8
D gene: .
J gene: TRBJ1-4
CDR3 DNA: TGTGCCAGCAGCTTGGCCCCGGGGACGAGTAATGAAAAACTGTTTTTT
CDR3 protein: CASSLAPGTSNEKLFF

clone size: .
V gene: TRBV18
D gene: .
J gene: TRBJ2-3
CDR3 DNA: TGTGCCAGCTCACCACAGCCCACAGATACGCAGTATTTT
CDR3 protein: CASSPQPTDTQYF

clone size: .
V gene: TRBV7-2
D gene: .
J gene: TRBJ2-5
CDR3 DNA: TGTGCCAGCAGCTTAGCGTTGCAGCGGGAAGAGACCCAGTACTTC
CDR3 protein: CASSLALQREETQYF

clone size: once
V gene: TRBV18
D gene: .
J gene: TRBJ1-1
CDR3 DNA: TGTGCCAGCTCACCTTACCTGGGACAGAACACTGAAGCTTTCTTT
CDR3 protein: CASSPYLGQNTEAFF

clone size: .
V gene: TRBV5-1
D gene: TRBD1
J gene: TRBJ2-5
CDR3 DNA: TGCGCCAGCAGCTTCGGCAGGGGGCCTCAAGAGACCCAGTACTTC
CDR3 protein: CASSFGRGPQETQYF

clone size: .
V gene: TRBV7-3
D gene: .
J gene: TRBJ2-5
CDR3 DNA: TGTGCCAGCAGCGGCCCGGGAGAGACCCAGTACTTC
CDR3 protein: CASSGPGETQYF

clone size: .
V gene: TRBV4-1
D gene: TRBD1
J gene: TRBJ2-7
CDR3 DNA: TGCGCCAGCAGCCAAGAGGGGCCTCGACAGGGTTGGTCCGAGCAGTACTTC
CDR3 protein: CASSQEGPRQGWSEQYF

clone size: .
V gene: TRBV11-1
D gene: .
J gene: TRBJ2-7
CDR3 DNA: TGTGCCAGCAGCCGTGACCAGGGATTCCACGAGCAGTACTTC
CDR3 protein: CASSRDQGFHEQYF

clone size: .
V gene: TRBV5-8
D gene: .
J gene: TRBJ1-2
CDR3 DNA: TGTGCCAGCAGCTTGGGGCTTACCGGGACACTAAACTATGGCTACACCTTC
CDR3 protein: CASSLGLTGTLNYGYTF

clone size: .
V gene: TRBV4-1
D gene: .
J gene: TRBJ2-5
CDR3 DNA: TGCGCCAGCAGCCAAGAGAACCCTCCGGGGGGCCGGGAGACCCAGTACTTC
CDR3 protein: CASSQENPPGGRETQYF

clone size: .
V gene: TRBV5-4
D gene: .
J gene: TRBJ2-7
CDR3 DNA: TGTGCCAGCAGCTCCCCCAGTGGGCTAAACGAGCAGTACTTC
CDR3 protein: CASSSPSGLNEQYF

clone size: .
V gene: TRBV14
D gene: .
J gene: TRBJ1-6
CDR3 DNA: TGTGCCAGCAGCCAAGATGTCCGGGCTTCACCCCTCCACTTT
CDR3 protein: CASSQDVRASPLHF

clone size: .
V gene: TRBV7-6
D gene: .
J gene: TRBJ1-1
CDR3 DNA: TGTGCCAGCAGCTTAGGGGGGGCACGTCGCACTGAAGCTTTCTTT
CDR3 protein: CASSLGGARRTEAFF

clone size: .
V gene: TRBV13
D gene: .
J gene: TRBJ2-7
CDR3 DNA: TGTGCCAGCAGCTTAAATATCGGTGCATCCTACGAGCAGTACTTC
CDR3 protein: CASSLNIGASYEQYF

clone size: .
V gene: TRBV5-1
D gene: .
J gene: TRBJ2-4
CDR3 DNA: TGCGCCAGCAGCGCGGACTCAGCCAAAAACATTCAGTACTTC
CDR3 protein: CASSADSAKNIQYF

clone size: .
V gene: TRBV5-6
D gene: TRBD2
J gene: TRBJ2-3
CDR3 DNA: TGTGCCAGCCAGACTAGCGGGGGGACAGATACGCAGTATTTT
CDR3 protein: CASQTSGGTDTQYF

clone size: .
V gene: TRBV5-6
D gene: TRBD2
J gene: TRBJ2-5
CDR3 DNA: TGTGCCAGCAGCCCGAGGACTAGCGAAGAGACCCAGTACTTC
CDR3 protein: CASSPRTSEETQYF

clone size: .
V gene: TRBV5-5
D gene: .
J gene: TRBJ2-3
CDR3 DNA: TGTGCCAGCAGCCTCCTTTGGCGAGACACAGATACGCAGTATTTT
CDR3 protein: CASSLLWRDTDTQYF

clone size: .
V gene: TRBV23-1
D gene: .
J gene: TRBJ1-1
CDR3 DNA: TGCGCCAGCAGTGATCGGACAGAGACACTGAAAGCTTTCTTT
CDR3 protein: CASSDRTETLKAFF

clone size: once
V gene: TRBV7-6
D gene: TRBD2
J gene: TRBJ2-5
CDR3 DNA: TGTGCCAGCAGCGCCGGGACTAGCCGGGAGACCCAGTACTTC
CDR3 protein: CASSAGTSRETQYF

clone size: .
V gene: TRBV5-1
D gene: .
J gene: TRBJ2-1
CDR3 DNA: TGCGCCAGCAGCGTTTTCACGGCTGGGGGCAATGAGCAGTTCTTC
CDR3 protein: CASSVFTAGGNEQFF

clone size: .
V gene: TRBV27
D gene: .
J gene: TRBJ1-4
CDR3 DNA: TGTGCCAGCAGTTTATTGACGGGGTTTGGTAATGAAAAACTGTTTTTT
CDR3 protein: CASSLLTGFGNEKLFF

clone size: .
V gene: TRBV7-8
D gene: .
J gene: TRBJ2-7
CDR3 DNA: TGTGCCAGCAGCTTAGACAGGTTGACCGAGCAGTACTTC
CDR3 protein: CASSLDRLTEQYF

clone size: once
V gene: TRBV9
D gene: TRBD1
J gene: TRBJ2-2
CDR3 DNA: TGTGCCAGCAGCGTGACCGGGACAGGGGAAACAGGGGAGCTGTTTTTT
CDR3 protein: CASSVTGTGETGELFF

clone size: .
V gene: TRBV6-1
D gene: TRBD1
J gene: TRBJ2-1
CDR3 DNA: TGTGCCAGCAGTCCTACAGGGGGAGAGCAGTTCTTC
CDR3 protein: CASSPTGGEQFF

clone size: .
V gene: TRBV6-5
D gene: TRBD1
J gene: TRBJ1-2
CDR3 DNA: TGTGCCAGCAGGGCCGACAGGGGGGTCTATGGCTACACCTTC
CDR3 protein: CASRADRGVYGYTF

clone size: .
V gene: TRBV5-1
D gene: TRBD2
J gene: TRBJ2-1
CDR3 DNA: TGCGCCAGCAGCTTGGTAGTAGCGGGGGGGCGAGAGCAGTTCTTC
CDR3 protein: CASSLVVAGGREQFF

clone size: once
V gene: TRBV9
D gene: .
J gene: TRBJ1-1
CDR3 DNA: TGTGCCAGCAGCGTAGAGGGCCAGGGGCGGACTGAAGCTTTCTTT
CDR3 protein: CASSVEGQGRTEAFF

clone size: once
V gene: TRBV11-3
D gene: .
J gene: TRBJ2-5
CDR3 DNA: TGTGCCAGCAGCCCCGCAAGTTACAGGGTGATAGAGACCCAGTACTTC
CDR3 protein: CASSPASYRVIETQYF

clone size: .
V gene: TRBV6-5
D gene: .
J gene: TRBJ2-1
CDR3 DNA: TGTGCCAGCAGTCCTCGTTTGGGGCCCAATGAGCAGTTCTTC
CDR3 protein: CASSPRLGPNEQFF

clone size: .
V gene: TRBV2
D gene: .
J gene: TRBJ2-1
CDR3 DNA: TGTGCCAGCTCCCTAAGAGGGACACCCGCAATCTTCGGTGAGCAGTTCTTC
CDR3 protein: CASSLRGTPAIFGEQFF

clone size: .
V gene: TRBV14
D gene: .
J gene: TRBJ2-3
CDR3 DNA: TGTGCCAGCAGCCCGAGGAGGGGGGATCCCTTTACAGATACGCAGTATTTT
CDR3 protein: CASSPRRGDPFTDTQYF

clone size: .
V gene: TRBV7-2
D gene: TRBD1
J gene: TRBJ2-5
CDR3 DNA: TGTGCCAGCAGCTTAGGAGGGGGCGGTTATGAGACCCAGTACTTC
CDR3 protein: CASSLGGGGYETQYF

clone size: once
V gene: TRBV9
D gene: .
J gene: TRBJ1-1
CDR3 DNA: TGTGCCAGCAGCGTAGAATCGGGAAGCACTGAAGCTTTCTTT
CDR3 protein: CASSVESGSTEAFF

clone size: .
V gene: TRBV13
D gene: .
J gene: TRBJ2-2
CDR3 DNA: TGTGCCAGCAGCTACGGACACAACGCGAACACCGGGGAGCTGTTTTTT
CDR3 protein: CASSYGHNANTGELFF

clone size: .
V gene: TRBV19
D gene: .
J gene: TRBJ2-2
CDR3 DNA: TGTGCCAGTAGTATGCCCCGGGGGACCGCGAACACCGGGGAGCTGTTTTTT
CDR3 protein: CASSMPRGTANTGELFF

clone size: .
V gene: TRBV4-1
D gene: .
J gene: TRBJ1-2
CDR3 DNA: TGCGCCAGCAGCCCTTCGACGTCAGGCTATGGCTACACCTTC
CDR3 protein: CASSPSTSGYGYTF

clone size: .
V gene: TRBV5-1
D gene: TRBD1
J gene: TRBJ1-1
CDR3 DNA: TGCGCCAGCAGCGTACGAGGGGGCTGGACTGAAGCTTTCTTT
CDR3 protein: CASSVRGGWTEAFF

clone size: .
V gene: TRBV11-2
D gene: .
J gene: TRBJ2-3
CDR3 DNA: TGTGCCAGCAGCTTCAGACAGGCCCGAACAGATACGCAGTATTTT
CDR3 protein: CASSFRQARTDTQYF

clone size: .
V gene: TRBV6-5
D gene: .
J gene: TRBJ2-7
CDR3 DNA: TGTGCCAGCAGTTACTCTAGGGGCTACGAGCAGTACTTC
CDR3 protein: CASSYSRGYEQYF

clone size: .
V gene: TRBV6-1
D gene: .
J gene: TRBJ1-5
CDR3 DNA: TGTGCCAGCAGTGATAGGGCAGGGAGTCAGCCCCAGCATTTT
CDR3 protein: CASSDRAGSQPQHF

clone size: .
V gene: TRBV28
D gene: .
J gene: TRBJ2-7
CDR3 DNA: TGTGCCAGCAGTTCCTCGGGACGGGAATTGTTC
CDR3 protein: CASSSSGRELF

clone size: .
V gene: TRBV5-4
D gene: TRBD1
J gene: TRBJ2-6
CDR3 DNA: TGTGCCAGCAGCTTTTTGTTGGGCGGCAGGGGGATGTCTGGGGCCAACGTCCTGACTTTC
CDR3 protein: CASSFLLGGRGMSGANVLTF